The rows below give T cell receptor beta chains drawn from one sample of a study of T cells in Graves' hyperthyroidism and ophthalmopathy. TCRdb reprocessed the multiplex PCR reads with MiXCR, giving one entry per CDR3 protein. The repertoire holds around 520,000 distinct CDR3 sequences, 13% to 15% seen once, with about 17% in the top ten. Sequencing was performed on blood. These receptors were obtained from a woman under 30 with Graves' hyperthyroidism. Both conserved end residues are part of each CDR3. The D gene is left open where the match is weak. A row's size may be missing; if present it is once, few, many or a size class.

clone_size: many; v_call: TRBV5-6; d_call: .; j_call: TRBJ1-5; cdr3_aa: CASSTRRGSNQPQHF; cdr3_nt: TGTGCCAGCAGCACGAGACGGGGCAGTAATCAGCCCCAGCATTTT
clone_size: few; v_call: TRBV20-1; d_call: .; j_call: TRBJ2-3; cdr3_aa: CSARVLDTQYF; cdr3_nt: TGCAGTGCTAGAGTACTAGATACGCAGTATTTT
clone_size: .; v_call: TRBV25-1; d_call: .; j_call: TRBJ1-2; cdr3_aa: CASRDQEGVGGYTF; cdr3_nt: TGTGCCAGCAGGGACCAAGAGGGGGTAGGTGGCTACACCTTC
clone_size: many; v_call: TRBV5-1; d_call: TRBD2; j_call: TRBJ2-1; cdr3_aa: CASSLSSGRAQEQFF; cdr3_nt: TGCGCCAGCAGCTTGTCTAGCGGGAGGGCCCAAGAGCAGTTCTTC
clone_size: once; v_call: TRBV20-1; d_call: TRBD2; j_call: TRBJ2-7; cdr3_aa: CSAKATAGGGSYEQYF; cdr3_nt: TGCAGTGCTAAAGCAACAGCGGGAGGCGGCTCCTACGAGCAGTACTTC
clone_size: many; v_call: TRBV6-2/TRBV6-3; d_call: .; j_call: TRBJ1-1; cdr3_aa: CASTDPQMNTEAFF; cdr3_nt: TGTGCCAGCACCGACCCCCAGATGAACACTGAAGCTTTCTTT
clone_size: many; v_call: TRBV7-9; d_call: TRBD2; j_call: TRBJ2-2; cdr3_aa: CASSLVGRLAANTGELFF; cdr3_nt: TGTGCCAGCAGCTTAGTCGGTCGGCTAGCGGCAAACACCGGGGAGCTGTTTTTT
clone_size: many; v_call: TRBV18; d_call: .; j_call: TRBJ1-4; cdr3_aa: CASSPVGEGPEKLFF; cdr3_nt: TGTGCCAGCTCACCAGTGGGGGAAGGGCCCGAAAAACTGTTTTTT
clone_size: .; v_call: TRBV5-4; d_call: .; j_call: TRBJ2-3; cdr3_aa: CASSLGGEGTDTQYF; cdr3_nt: TGTGCCAGCAGCTTAGGGGGAGAGGGGACAGATACGCAGTATTTT
clone_size: .; v_call: TRBV12-3/TRBV12-4; d_call: TRBD2; j_call: TRBJ2-3; cdr3_aa: CASSLTSGSSDTQYF; cdr3_nt: TGTGCCAGCAGTTTAACTAGCGGGAGCTCAGATACGCAGTATTTT
clone_size: many; v_call: TRBV10-3; d_call: TRBD2; j_call: TRBJ2-3; cdr3_aa: CAISANGEGDTQYF; cdr3_nt: TGTGCCATCAGCGCGAATGGGGAGGGGGATACGCAGTATTTT
clone_size: many; v_call: TRBV14; d_call: TRBD2; j_call: TRBJ2-1; cdr3_aa: CASSPHGTSGEQFF; cdr3_nt: TGTGCCAGCAGCCCGCACGGGACTAGTGGTGAGCAGTTCTTC
clone_size: many; v_call: TRBV10-3; d_call: TRBD1; j_call: TRBJ1-5; cdr3_aa: CAISTDRGDQPQHF; cdr3_nt: TGTGCCATCAGTACGGACAGGGGTGATCAGCCCCAGCATTTT
clone_size: many; v_call: TRBV5-1; d_call: .; j_call: TRBJ1-3; cdr3_aa: CASSLVQGSSGNTIYF; cdr3_nt: TGCGCCAGCAGCTTGGTTCAGGGTAGCTCTGGAAACACCATATATTTT
clone_size: .; v_call: TRBV10-3; d_call: TRBD1; j_call: TRBJ1-1; cdr3_aa: CATVRDRGLMNTEASF; cdr3_nt: TGTGCCACCGTCCGGGACAGGGGGCTTATGAACACTGAAGCTTCCTTT
clone_size: many; v_call: TRBV30; d_call: .; j_call: TRBJ1-2; cdr3_aa: CARGQNYGYTF; cdr3_nt: TGTGCCCGGGGGCAGAACTATGGCTACACCTTC
clone_size: many; v_call: TRBV6-1; d_call: TRBD1; j_call: TRBJ1-6; cdr3_aa: CASSLAQGAMGNSPLHF; cdr3_nt: TGTGCCAGCAGTCTGGCCCAGGGGGCAATGGGTAATTCACCCCTCCACTTT
clone_size: few; v_call: TRBV24-1; d_call: .; j_call: TRBJ2-3; cdr3_aa: CATSDFGGPHTDTQYF; cdr3_nt: TGTGCCACCAGTGATTTTGGAGGGCCACACACAGATACGCAGTATTTT
clone_size: .; v_call: TRBV4-2; d_call: .; j_call: TRBJ2-1; cdr3_aa: CASSPQSGGTPNEQFF; cdr3_nt: TGTGCCAGCAGCCCTCAGAGTGGCGGGACCCCCAATGAGCAGTTCTTC
clone_size: many; v_call: TRBV11-2; d_call: .; j_call: TRBJ2-5; cdr3_aa: CASSLHPSSGTQYF; cdr3_nt: TGTGCCAGCAGCTTACACCCGTCTAGTGGGACCCAGTACTTC
clone_size: few; v_call: TRBV12-3/TRBV12-4; d_call: .; j_call: TRBJ1-4; cdr3_aa: CASSFAEPDEKLFF; cdr3_nt: TGTGCCAGCAGTTTCGCGGAGCCGGATGAAAAACTGTTTTTT
clone_size: many; v_call: TRBV12-3/TRBV12-4; d_call: TRBD2; j_call: TRBJ2-3; cdr3_aa: CASTTPSGRVTDTQYF; cdr3_nt: TGTGCCAGCACTACCCCCAGCGGGAGAGTCACAGATACGCAGTATTTT
clone_size: .; v_call: TRBV29-1; d_call: TRBD2; j_call: TRBJ2-2; cdr3_aa: CSVVISGRGTGELFF; cdr3_nt: TGCAGCGTTGTGATTAGCGGGAGGGGAACCGGGGAGCTGTTTTTT
clone_size: many; v_call: TRBV20-1; d_call: .; j_call: TRBJ1-1; cdr3_aa: CSARGKGGVTEAFF; cdr3_nt: TGCAGTGCTAGAGGGAAGGGTGGAGTCACTGAAGCTTTCTTT
clone_size: .; v_call: TRBV5-1; d_call: TRBD1; j_call: TRBJ2-5; cdr3_aa: CASSWGQLETQYF; cdr3_nt: TGCGCCAGCAGCTGGGGACAGTTGGAGACCCAGTACTTC
clone_size: many; v_call: TRBV2; d_call: .; j_call: TRBJ1-4; cdr3_aa: CASSEVVSPAEEKLFF; cdr3_nt: TGTGCCAGCAGTGAGGTAGTCTCCCCGGCGGAAGAAAAACTGTTTTTT
clone_size: many; v_call: TRBV7-9; d_call: .; j_call: TRBJ2-3; cdr3_aa: CASSRKGMAGLPQDTQYF; cdr3_nt: TGTGCCAGCAGCCGGAAGGGGATGGCGGGACTTCCCCAAGATACGCAGTATTTT
clone_size: .; v_call: TRBV5-1; d_call: TRBD1; j_call: TRBJ2-2; cdr3_aa: CASSEGTGVTGELFF; cdr3_nt: TGCGCCAGCAGCGAGGGGACAGGCGTGACCGGGGAGCTGTTTTTT
clone_size: many; v_call: TRBV3-1; d_call: .; j_call: TRBJ1-1; cdr3_aa: CASSHVGGGTEAFF; cdr3_nt: TGTGCCAGCAGTCATGTGGGGGGGGGCACTGAAGCTTTCTTT
clone_size: few; v_call: TRBV7-9; d_call: TRBD1; j_call: TRBJ1-1; cdr3_aa: CASSLSRTGLAEAFF; cdr3_nt: TGTGCCAGCAGCCTAAGCAGGACAGGGTTGGCTGAAGCTTTCTTT
clone_size: .; v_call: TRBV10-2; d_call: .; j_call: TRBJ1-1; cdr3_aa: CASSEYTMNTEAFF; cdr3_nt: TGCGCCAGCAGTGAGTATACCATGAACACTGAAGCTTTCTTT
clone_size: many; v_call: TRBV29-1; d_call: TRBD2; j_call: TRBJ2-1; cdr3_aa: CSGGLADIYNEQFF; cdr3_nt: TGCAGCGGGGGACTAGCGGACATCTACAATGAGCAGTTCTTC
clone_size: few; v_call: TRBV20-1; d_call: TRBD2; j_call: TRBJ2-7; cdr3_aa: CSATKLAGSSYEQYF; cdr3_nt: TGCAGTGCTACTAAACTAGCGGGATCTTCCTACGAGCAGTACTTC
clone_size: many; v_call: TRBV6-1; d_call: .; j_call: TRBJ1-2; cdr3_aa: CASSGTVGYTF; cdr3_nt: TGTGCCAGCAGTGGGACTGTAGGCTACACCTTC
clone_size: few; v_call: TRBV18; d_call: .; j_call: TRBJ1-2; cdr3_aa: CASSPGRAGYGYTF; cdr3_nt: TGTGCCAGCTCACCCGGGAGGGCAGGGTATGGCTACACCTTC
clone_size: few; v_call: TRBV6-1; d_call: TRBD2; j_call: TRBJ2-5; cdr3_aa: CASSEDLAGLQETQYF; cdr3_nt: TGTGCCAGCAGTGAGGACTTAGCGGGACTCCAAGAGACCCAGTACTTC
clone_size: .; v_call: TRBV7-9; d_call: TRBD2; j_call: TRBJ2-3; cdr3_aa: CASSAWALAGLSTDTQYF; cdr3_nt: TGTGCCAGCAGCGCGTGGGCCCTAGCGGGATTGAGCACAGATACGCAGTATTTT
clone_size: many; v_call: TRBV11-3; d_call: TRBD1; j_call: TRBJ1-2; cdr3_aa: CASSPGQGGYGYTF; cdr3_nt: TGTGCCAGCAGCCCTGGACAGGGGGGCTATGGCTACACCTTC
clone_size: .; v_call: TRBV6-1; d_call: .; j_call: TRBJ1-5; cdr3_aa: CASRWSSLNQPQHF; cdr3_nt: TGTGCCAGCCGCTGGTCGAGCCTCAATCAGCCCCAGCATTTT
clone_size: many; v_call: TRBV13; d_call: TRBD1; j_call: TRBJ2-7; cdr3_aa: CASSSETGIPYEQYF; cdr3_nt: TGTGCCAGCAGCTCAGAGACAGGGATCCCCTACGAGCAGTACTTC
clone_size: few; v_call: TRBV25-1; d_call: .; j_call: TRBJ1-2; cdr3_aa: CASSPIGQNYGYTF; cdr3_nt: TGTGCCAGCAGTCCTATAGGACAGAACTATGGCTACACCTTC
clone_size: .; v_call: TRBV4-1; d_call: TRBD1; j_call: TRBJ2-7; cdr3_aa: CASSPRQGYEQYF; cdr3_nt: TGCGCCAGCAGCCCGCGACAGGGTTACGAGCAGTACTTC
clone_size: many; v_call: TRBV11-2; d_call: .; j_call: TRBJ1-1; cdr3_aa: CASSSFNTEAFF; cdr3_nt: TGTGCCAGCAGTTCTTTCAACACTGAAGCTTTCTTT
clone_size: many; v_call: TRBV11-2; d_call: TRBD2; j_call: TRBJ2-1; cdr3_aa: CASSSWTSGKYNEQFF; cdr3_nt: TGTGCCAGCAGCTCTTGGACTAGCGGGAAGTACAATGAGCAGTTCTTC
clone_size: few; v_call: TRBV11-2; d_call: TRBD2; j_call: TRBJ2-7; cdr3_aa: CASRSGGASYEQYF; cdr3_nt: TGTGCCAGCCGCTCGGGGGGGGCCTCCTACGAGCAGTACTTC
clone_size: many; v_call: TRBV6-1; d_call: .; j_call: TRBJ1-2; cdr3_aa: CASSEGGAYGYTF; cdr3_nt: TGTGCCAGCAGTGAAGGGGGGGCCTATGGCTACACCTTC
clone_size: few; v_call: TRBV19; d_call: TRBD2; j_call: TRBJ2-3; cdr3_aa: CASSTPTSGSRRDTQYF; cdr3_nt: TGTGCCAGTAGTACCCCGACTAGCGGGAGCCGGCGGGATACGCAGTATTTT
clone_size: .; v_call: TRBV7-9; d_call: .; j_call: TRBJ1-1; cdr3_aa: CASSLGGSANTEAFF; cdr3_nt: TGTGCCAGCAGCTTAGGAGGGTCCGCGAACACTGAAGCTTTCTTT
clone_size: few; v_call: TRBV11-3; d_call: TRBD2; j_call: TRBJ2-1; cdr3_aa: CASSPPPSGNNEQFF; cdr3_nt: TGTGCCAGCAGCCCCCCCCCTAGCGGGAACAATGAGCAGTTCTTC
clone_size: few; v_call: TRBV7-6; d_call: .; j_call: TRBJ2-3; cdr3_aa: CASSLDLADTQYF; cdr3_nt: TGTGCCAGCAGCTTAGATTTGGCCGATACGCAGTATTTT